The 26 T cell receptor beta chains below all came from one sample that was sequenced in a study of blood T cell repertoires in COVID-19. The data were produced by immunoSEQ multiplex PCR, yet TCRdb's version contains in-frame clones alone and is incomplete. The sample includes about 64,000 clones, 80% to 85% of them seen just once. Input material: peripheral blood. Receptors were obtained from a human donor in a cohort sampled during active COVID-19.

The chain couples TRBV5-1 to TRBJ1-2, with D tentatively TRBD1 (5 bases). Trimming removed 4 bases at V and 8 bases at J, with 15 bases between. Looked up from germline, CDR1 is SGHRS and CDR2 is YFSETQ. There are 13 residues in the CDR3. This CDR3 reads CASSGDRALGYTF. In DNA form, the CDR3 reads TGCGCCAGCAGCGGCGACAGAGCCTTGGGCTACACCTTC.

This clone was observed a few times. The chain links TRBV5-4 to TRBJ2-1, with 7 bases lining up with TRBD1. The CDR3 contains 15 residues. Per the germline V gene, CDR1 is SGHNT and CDR2 is YYREEE (reference sequence). The V segment lost 0 bases and the J segment 1 base; nucleotides outside the gene matches: 1. The CDR3 protein is CASSLGGQSYNEQFF. CDR3 nucleotides: TGTGCCAGCAGCTTGGGGGGACAGTCCTACAATGAGCAGTTCTTC. Variable domain in full (rest from reference TRBV5-4 and TRBJ2-1): ETGVTQSPTHLIKTRGQQVTLRCSSQSGHNTVSWYQQALGQGPQFIFQYYREEENGRGNFPPRFSGLQFPNYSSELNVNALELDDSALYLCASSLGGQSYNEQFFGPGTRLTVL.

This clone has a single count. The rearrangement links TRBV28 to TRBJ2-5; 7 bases are shared with TRBD1. The CDR3 runs to 16 residues. Germline trimming cut 7 bases from V and 2 bases from J; bases unmatched to any gene: 13. Germline loops: CDR1 MDHEN, CDR2 SYDVKM. CDR3 loop: CASTPVRGSPQETQYF. The CDR3 DNA follows: TGTGCCAGCACGCCCGTCAGGGGGTCCCCACAAGAGACCCAGTACTTC.

The chain recombines TRBV24-1 with TRBJ1-6, with a possible D match to TRBD1 (6 bases). The V gene lost 9 bases and the J gene lost 8 bases, with 13 bases spanning the gap. Germline V gene lookup returns CDR1 KGHDR and CDR2 SFDVKD. The CDR3 length is 13 residues. This chain's CDR3 is CATAGTPDSPLHF. The DNA for the CDR3 is TGTGCCACCGCTGGGACACCAGATTCACCCCTCCACTTT.

The chain carries TRBV6-5 and TRBJ2-5; 8 bases are a match to TRBD1. This CDR3 region has 12 residues. Losses at the gene ends were 6 bases for V and 3 bases for J; bases not matched to a gene: 0. CDR1 is MNHEY, CDR2 SVGAGI, per germline. In DNA form, the CDR3 reads TGTGCCAGCAGGGACAGGGAAGAGACCCAGTACTTC. It codes for CASRDREETQYF.

The chain is built from TRBV19 and TRBJ2-7, with 7 bases identical to TRBD1. Germline CDR1 LNHDA, CDR2 SQIVND (reference sequence). CDR3 length equals 13 residues. Losses at the gene ends were 6 bases for V and 0 bases for J; bases not matched to a gene: 2. This CDR3 reads CASSRGNSYEQYF. The CDR3 DNA is TGTGCCAGTAGCAGGGGGAACTCCTACGAGCAGTACTTC.

The CDR3 coding sequence is TGTGCCAGCAGTGCGGGCCCCTGGGAAAAACTGTTTTTT. Its protein is CASSAGPWEKLFF. The gene calls are TRBV7-8 and TRBJ1-4; D uncertain. V gave up 6 bases and J gave up 8 bases, with 13 bases separating them. CDR1 is SGHVS and CDR2 is FQNEAQ in the germline V gene. This CDR3 is 13 amino acids long.

V gene TRBV19 combines with J gene TRBJ2-5; the match to TRBD2 covers 8 bases. CDR3 size: 15 residues. From germline, CDR1 is LNHDA and CDR2 SQIVND (reference sequence). J was trimmed by 4 bases and V by 4 bases; bases with no gene match: 8. The CDR3 spells CASSKSGGGGETQYF. The DNA for the CDR3 is TGTGCCAGTAGTAAAAGCGGGGGAGGGGGAGAGACCCAGTACTTC.

J is TRBJ1-2 and V is TRBV5-1; TRBD1 matches 10 bases. The CDR3 spans 17 residues. The V segment lost 5 bases and the J segment 6 bases; nucleotides outside the gene matches: 16. The V gene's germline CDR1 is SGHRS and CDR2 YFSETQ. The DNA for the CDR3 is TGCGCCAGCAGACCTAGGGGACAGGGGCTTGCGTGGAATGGCTACACCTTC. Protein product: CASRPRGQGLAWNGYTF. Full variable domain (rest looked up from reference TRBV5-1 and TRBJ1-2): KAGVTQTPRYLIKTRGQQVTLSCSPISGHRSVSWYQQTPGQGLQFLFEYFSETQRNKGNFPGRFSGRQFSNSRSEMNVSTLELGDSALYLCASRPRGQGLAWNGYTFGSGTRLTVV.

This clone was observed a single time. This chain links TRBV6-5 with TRBJ2-1; 11 bases line up with TRBD1. This CDR3 contains 15 residues. V was clipped by 5 bases and J by 9 bases; unmatched bases: 9. Germline values: CDR1 MNHEY, CDR2 SVGAGI. CDR3 region: CASSPPGQGGREQFF. The CDR3 DNA sequence: TGTGCCAGCAGTCCCCCGGGACAGGGGGGGCGTGAGCAGTTCTTC.

The chain employs TRBV30 and TRBJ1-5, with 7 bases matching TRBD1. The CDR3 is 19 amino acids. Germline trimming cut 0 bases from V and 2 bases from J; bases unmatched to any gene: 16. The germline CDR1 and CDR2 sequences are GTSNPN and SVGIG (reference sequence). The CDR3 protein is CAWSVHRGWGQSGNQPQHF. The CDR3 DNA is TGTGCCTGGAGTGTACACAGGGGATGGGGACAGTCAGGCAATCAGCCCCAGCATTTT. The whole variable domain, remainder taken from reference TRBV30 and TRBJ1-5, is SQTIHQWPATLVQPVGSPLSLECTVEGTSNPNLYWYRQAAGRGLQLLFYSVGIGQISSEVPQNLSASRPQDRQFILSSKKLLLSDSGFYLCAWSVHRGWGQSGNQPQHFGDGTRLSIL.

The DNA for the CDR3 is TGTGCCAGCAGCAGAGACGCAGGCAGCTATGGCTACACCTTC. Residues: CASSRDAGSYGYTF. The rearrangement links TRBV5-6 to TRBJ1-2; D unclear. V lost 4 bases to trimming and J lost 4 bases, with 14 bases between them. This CDR3 is built from 14 residues. The germline gives CDR1 SGHDT, CDR2 YYEEEE.

The chain has TRBV1 and TRBJ2-5; the listed D gene, TRBD2, was not tested against the DNA. TRBV1 constitutes a pseudogene. The CDR3 contains 12 residues. The CDR3 loop is CTRGGAPETQYF. CDR3 nucleotide sequence: TGCACCAGAGGGGGGGCCCCAGAGACCCAGTACTTC.

This clone has just a few counts. The V call is TRBV9, the J call TRBJ2-3; tentatively, D is TRBD2 (6 bases). There are 18 residues in the CDR3. Germline V gene sequence: CDR1 SGDLS, CDR2 YYNGEE. V was cut by 4 bases and J by 3 bases, with 24 bases left in between. The CDR3 region is CASSPRTTRFSPTDTQYF. In DNA form, the CDR3 reads TGTGCCAGCAGCCCCCGGACTACCCGGTTTAGCCCAACAGATACGCAGTATTTT.

This clone has ten or more counts. J is TRBJ1-4 and V is TRBV30; 8 positions agree with TRBD1. Germline loops: CDR1 GTSNPN, CDR2 SVGIG (reference sequence). J lost 1 base, V lost 3 bases, and 7 bases had no gene match. There are 16 residues in the CDR3. Here the CDR3 DNA reads TGTGCCTGGAGCCCTCGACAGGGGAGAACTAATGAAAAACTGTTTTTT. Residues: CAWSPRQGRTNEKLFF.

The chain joins TRBV5-1 to TRBJ1-3, with 9 bases fitting TRBD1. This CDR3 contains 17 residues. From germline, CDR1 is SGHRS and CDR2 YFSETQ. J gave up 0 bases and V 1 base, and 5 bases lay outside the gene matches. CDR3 protein: CASSLKTGGPSGNTIYF. DNA of the CDR3: TGCGCCAGCAGCTTGAAGACAGGGGGACCCTCTGGAAACACCATATATTTT.

The CDR3: CASSPGTGGRGTEAFF. CDR3 sequence (DNA): TGTGCCAGCAGCCCCGGGACAGGGGGCCGGGGCACTGAAGCTTTCTTT. The chain uses TRBV11-3 and TRBJ1-1, with TRBD1 identical over 12 bases. Trimming removed 5 bases from V and 4 bases from J; junction bases left unmatched: 8. CDR3 length: 16 residues. Germline CDR1 and CDR2: SGHNT and YENEEA.

V gene TRBV5-1 combines with J gene TRBJ1-4; D call uncertain. This CDR3 comprises 12 residues. The germline gives CDR1 SGHRS, CDR2 YFSETQ. V gave up 3 bases and J gave up 7 bases, with 7 bases separating them. For the CDR3, the DNA is TGCGCCAGCAGCTATGGCGGTGAAAAACTGTTTTTT. This codes for CASSYGGEKLFF.

The chain employs TRBV7-2 and TRBJ2-5; D gene unclear. The V gene lost 3 bases and the J gene lost 5 bases, with 10 bases spanning the gap. This CDR3 has 13 amino acids. Germline-derived CDR1 and CDR2 are SGHTA and FQGNSA. The CDR3 protein is CASSFGYGETQYF. The CDR3 DNA reads as TGTGCCAGCAGCTTCGGGTATGGGGAGACCCAGTACTTC.

This chain connects TRBV9 to TRBJ2-1, with D unresolved. V was cut by 0 bases and J by 5 bases, with 12 bases left in between. CDR1 and CDR2 (germline): SGDLS, YYNGEE. The CDR3 has 15 residues. CDR3 amino acids: CASSVATGGHNEQFF. CDR3 sequence (DNA): TGTGCCAGCAGCGTAGCTACTGGCGGTCACAATGAGCAGTTCTTC.

This clone was counted a few times. This chain uses TRBV6-5 with TRBJ2-5; 7 nucleotides line up with TRBD2. With V trimmed by 2 bases and J by 0 bases, 3 bases remained unmatched. The CDR3 totals 15 residues. The V gene's germline CDR1 is MNHEY and CDR2 SVGAGI. In nucleotides, the CDR3 is TGTGCCAGCAGTTACACCACTAGCGACCAAGAGACCCAGTACTTC. It specifies CASSYTTSDQETQYF.

This chain joins TRBV18 and TRBJ1-1; perhaps TRBD1 as D (6 bases). V shed 0 bases and J shed 4 bases, with 15 bases lying between them. CDR1 is KGHSH, CDR2 LQKENI, per germline. The CDR3 runs to 16 residues. The CDR3 DNA follows: TGTGCCAGCTCACCACCTGCAGGGGCGCTGGGCACTGAAGCTTTCTTT. Its protein is CASSPPAGALGTEAFF. Based on the CDR3 plus reference TRBV18 and TRBJ1-1, the full variable domain is NAGVMQNPRHLVRRRGQEARLRCSPMKGHSHVYWYRQLPEEGLKFMVYLQKENIIDESGMPKERFSAEFPKEGPSILRIQQVVRGDSAAYFCASSPPAGALGTEAFFGQGTRLTVV.

This chain joins TRBV6-5 and TRBJ1-1; D uncertain. Germline CDR1 MNHEY, CDR2 SVGAGI. The CDR3 runs to 13 residues. Trimming removed 9 bases at V and 3 bases at J, with 14 bases between. CDR3 in amino acids: CASTQAMDTEAFF. The CDR3, as DNA: TGTGCCAGTACGCAGGCGATGGACACTGAAGCTTTCTTT.

V usage is TRBV3-1 (or the pseudogene TRBV3-2) and J usage is TRBJ1-2; 8 bases agree with TRBD1. CDR1 and CDR2 (germline): LGHDT, YNNKEL (reference sequence). The CDR3 loop spans 13 amino acids. The trim removed 2 bases at V and 7 bases at J, leaving 3 bases unmatched. CDR3 bases: TGTGCCAGCAGCCAACAGGGGGCTTCTGGCTACACCTTC. Encoded protein: CASSQQGASGYTF.

This rearrangement joins TRBV7-9 to TRBJ2-3, with TRBD2 matching over 8 bases. Germline trimming cut 5 bases from V and 1 base from J; bases unmatched to any gene: 11. The CDR3 is 17 amino acids. Germline CDR1 is SEHNR and CDR2 is FQNEAQ (reference sequence). The CDR3 DNA sequence: TGTGCCAGCAGCCCAAACACCAAGACTAGCGGCACAGATACGCAGTATTTT. Encoded protein: CASSPNTKTSGTDTQYF. Using reference TRBV7-9 and TRBJ2-3 for the parts outside the CDR3, the full variable domain is DTGVSQNPRHKITKRGQNVTFRCDPISEHNRLYWYRQTLGQGPEFLTYFQNEAQLEKSRLLSDRFSAERPKGSFSTLEIQRTEQGDSAMYLCASSPNTKTSGTDTQYFGPGTRLTVL.

The rearrangement joins TRBV7-2 to TRBJ2-1; TRBD2 aligns across 7 bases. This CDR3 comprises 13 residues. V trimming: 5 bases; J trimming: 6 bases; junction bases outside the gene matches: 4. Germline values: CDR1 SGHTA, CDR2 FQGNSA. The CDR3 loop is CASSPAGVNEQFF. The CDR3 DNA is TGTGCCAGCAGCCCGGCGGGGGTCAATGAGCAGTTCTTC.